The source of this TCR beta chain is a study of early T cells in non-severe SARS-CoV-2 infection. Overall study context: The study sequenced bulk RNA from unsorted whole blood, with chains unpaired. Findings of the study overall: In VDJdb matching, anti-spike CD8 responses were favored while private and CD4 specificities went missing.

Notes on this clonotype: Its specificity is unknown.

Individual cDNA molecules carried attached unique molecular identifiers. TCRdb reprocessed the 5' RACE reads via MiXCR and lists one record per CDR3 protein. Here the sample spans approximately 75,000 distinct CDR3 sequences, more than 14% being singletons. The CDR3 runs to 15 residues. Germline values: CDR1 DFQATT, CDR2 SNEGSKA (reference sequence). V lost 3 bases and J 7 bases, leaving 18 bases between the germline ends. The source material was whole blood, sampled at baseline. This rearrangement joins TRBV20-1 to TRBJ2-2; D is possibly TRBD1 (5 bases). The TCR comes from an adult who was a healthcare worker with PCR-confirmed SARS-CoV-2 infection or an uninfected control (not recorded which). The CDR3 bases are TGCAGTGCTAGTGACGGACACCGACTGGGCGGGGAGCTGTTTTTT. The encoded protein is CSASDGHRLGGELFF.